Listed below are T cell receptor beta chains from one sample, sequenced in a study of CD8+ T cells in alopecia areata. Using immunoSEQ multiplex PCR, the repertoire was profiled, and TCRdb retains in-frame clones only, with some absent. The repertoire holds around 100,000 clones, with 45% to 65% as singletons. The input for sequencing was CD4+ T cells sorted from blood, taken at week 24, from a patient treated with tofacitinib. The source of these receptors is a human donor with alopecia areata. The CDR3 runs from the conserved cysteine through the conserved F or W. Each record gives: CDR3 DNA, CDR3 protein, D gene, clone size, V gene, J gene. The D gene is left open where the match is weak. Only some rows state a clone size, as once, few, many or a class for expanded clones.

DNA: TGTGCCTGGTCCTGCCCGGGACCCGGAGAGACCCAGTACTTC
CDR3: CAWSCPGPGETQYF
D: .
size: .
V: TRBV30
J: TRBJ2-5

DNA: TGCGGGGGATGTAAGACCCAGTACTTC
CDR3: CGGCKTQYF
D: .
size: .
V: TRBV7-9
J: TRBJ2-5

DNA: TGTGCCAGCAGCCGGGGACAGAACTACGAGCAGTACTTC
CDR3: CASSRGQNYEQYF
D: TRBD1
size: .
V: TRBV7-2
J: TRBJ2-7

DNA: TGCAGCGTTTCCAGGGGGATGAACACTGAAGCTTTCTTT
CDR3: CSVSRGMNTEAFF
D: TRBD1
size: .
V: TRBV29-1
J: TRBJ1-1

DNA: TGTGCCACCAGCAGCAGGGAGAGCGCAGATACGCAGTATTTT
CDR3: CATSSRESADTQYF
D: .
size: .
V: TRBV15
J: TRBJ2-3

DNA: TGTGCCTGGAGCGTCCGTTCGGAGACCCAGTACTTC
CDR3: CAWSVRSETQYF
D: .
size: few
V: TRBV30
J: TRBJ2-5

DNA: TGTGCCAGCTCACTTTACCGGGACTCTAGCACAGATACGCAGTATTTT
CDR3: CASSLYRDSSTDTQYF
D: .
size: .
V: TRBV18
J: TRBJ2-3

DNA: TGCGCCAGCAGCTTGTTCTCCGACACAGATACGCAGTATTTT
CDR3: CASSLFSDTDTQYF
D: .
size: .
V: TRBV5-1
J: TRBJ2-3

DNA: TGTGCCAGCAGCCCCGGAGGGGGGAACACAGATACGCAGTATTTT
CDR3: CASSPGGGNTDTQYF
D: .
size: few
V: TRBV9
J: TRBJ2-3

DNA: TGTGCCAGCAGCTTATTGGCACTGGGGGAGCTGTTTTTT
CDR3: CASSLLALGELFF
D: .
size: .
V: TRBV7-9
J: TRBJ2-2

DNA: TGTGCCAGCAGCCCGGCGGGACAGGGAAGCGAGCAGTACTTC
CDR3: CASSPAGQGSEQYF
D: TRBD1
size: few
V: TRBV4-2
J: TRBJ2-7

DNA: TGTGCCAGCAGCTCCGGACAGGGGGCCTACTATGGCTACACCTTC
CDR3: CASSSGQGAYYGYTF
D: TRBD1
size: .
V: TRBV7-2
J: TRBJ1-2

DNA: TGTGCCAGCAGCTTAGATCAAGGAGGTAGCTCCTATAATTCACCCCTCCACTTT
CDR3: CASSLDQGGSSYNSPLHF
D: .
size: few
V: TRBV11-3
J: TRBJ1-6

DNA: TGTGCCAGCAGTGAACCTGGGACGATTAATTCACCCCTCCACTTT
CDR3: CASSEPGTINSPLHF
D: .
size: few
V: TRBV25-1
J: TRBJ1-6

DNA: TGTGCCAGCAGTTCCGGGACAGGGAGAAATGGAGAGACCCAGTACTTC
CDR3: CASSSGTGRNGETQYF
D: TRBD1
size: few
V: TRBV27
J: TRBJ2-5

DNA: TGCGCCAGCAGCTTGGATGGCGGGGGCCAAGAGACCCAGTACTTC
CDR3: CASSLDGGGQETQYF
D: TRBD2
size: .
V: TRBV5-1
J: TRBJ2-5

DNA: TGTGCCATCAGTGACGGGCGGACGGCTAACTATGGCTACACCTTC
CDR3: CAISDGRTANYGYTF
D: .
size: .
V: TRBV10-3
J: TRBJ1-2

DNA: TGTGCCAGCACTTCCTACCGGGACGCCATAAACATTCAGTACTTC
CDR3: CASTSYRDAINIQYF
D: .
size: .
V: TRBV28
J: TRBJ2-4

DNA: TGTGCCTGGAGTGCCGGGGCCGGGCTCGAGCAGTTCTTC
CDR3: CAWSAGAGLEQFF
D: .
size: .
V: TRBV30
J: TRBJ2-1

DNA: TGTGCCAGCTCACCACCGACGGGAGCGGGGGGGTTTTACAATGAGCAGTTCTTC
CDR3: CASSPPTGAGGFYNEQFF
D: TRBD2
size: .
V: TRBV18
J: TRBJ2-1

DNA: TGTGCCAGCAGTGCCCTAGGCTACACCTTC
CDR3: CASSALGYTF
D: .
size: .
V: TRBV27
J: TRBJ1-2

DNA: TGTGCCAGCAGCGCCCTTACTAGCGGGGGTATGGATGAGCAGTTCTTC
CDR3: CASSALTSGGMDEQFF
D: TRBD2
size: .
V: TRBV9
J: TRBJ2-1

DNA: TGCAGCGTCGCGCGGGGGCAGAACTATGGCTACACCTTC
CDR3: CSVARGQNYGYTF
D: .
size: .
V: TRBV29-1
J: TRBJ1-2

DNA: TGTGCCAGCAGTTTAAGGGGGCGCAGGGCAAATACCTCTGGGGCCAACGTCCTGACTTTC
CDR3: CASSLRGRRANTSGANVLTF
D: TRBD1
size: .
V: TRBV28
J: TRBJ2-6

DNA: TGTGCCAGCAGCTTAACAGGGGAAGAGACCCAGTACTTC
CDR3: CASSLTGEETQYF
D: TRBD1
size: .
V: TRBV7-8
J: TRBJ2-5

DNA: TGTGCCAGCAGCGCGGGGACAGGGGGTGGAAACACCATATATTTT
CDR3: CASSAGTGGGNTIYF
D: TRBD1
size: .
V: TRBV9
J: TRBJ1-3

DNA: TGCAGCACCCTCGGGGGCACAGATACGCAGTATTTT
CDR3: CSTLGGTDTQYF
D: .
size: few
V: TRBV29-1
J: TRBJ2-3

DNA: TGCAGCGTCAGGTTTGTAAAGACTGAAGCTTTCTTT
CDR3: CSVRFVKTEAFF
D: .
size: .
V: TRBV29-1
J: TRBJ1-1

DNA: TGCAGTGCTATACAAGAGACCCAGTACTTC
CDR3: CSAIQETQYF
D: .
size: few
V: TRBV20-1
J: TRBJ2-5

DNA: TGTGCCAGCAGCGGACTTTGGGATACGCAGTATTTT
CDR3: CASSGLWDTQYF
D: .
size: few
V: TRBV9
J: TRBJ2-3

DNA: TGTGCCAGCAGCCAACCCGCACGACTCGCCTACGAGCAGTACTTC
CDR3: CASSQPARLAYEQYF
D: .
size: .
V: TRBV11-1
J: TRBJ2-7

DNA: TGCAGCGTCACTAACCCGGGACAGGGAGGCTATGGCTACACCTTC
CDR3: CSVTNPGQGGYGYTF
D: TRBD1
size: .
V: TRBV29-1
J: TRBJ1-2

DNA: TGTGCCGGAACGCTAGATAGGCCCTACGAGCAGTACTTC
CDR3: CAGTLDRPYEQYF
D: .
size: few
V: TRBV30
J: TRBJ2-7

DNA: TGTGCCTGGAGTGTCGGACTAGCCGAGGGGGAGACCCAGTACTTC
CDR3: CAWSVGLAEGETQYF
D: TRBD2
size: .
V: TRBV30
J: TRBJ2-5

DNA: TGCGCCAGCAGCCAAGGACCCAACTATGGCTACACCTTC
CDR3: CASSQGPNYGYTF
D: .
size: .
V: TRBV4-3
J: TRBJ1-2

DNA: TGTGCCAGCAGGTCCTTCCAGACAGATACGCAGTATTTT
CDR3: CASRSFQTDTQYF
D: .
size: few
V: TRBV6-5
J: TRBJ2-3

DNA: TGTGCCATCCAGACCGGGACTAGCAATGAGCAGTTCTTC
CDR3: CAIQTGTSNEQFF
D: TRBD2
size: few
V: TRBV10-3
J: TRBJ2-1

DNA: TGCAGCGTTGATGGCCGGAGCACAGATACGCAGTATTTT
CDR3: CSVDGRSTDTQYF
D: .
size: .
V: TRBV29-1
J: TRBJ2-3

DNA: TGTGCCAGCAGTCGATCTGGGGCCAACGTCCTGACTTTC
CDR3: CASSRSGANVLTF
D: .
size: few
V: TRBV27
J: TRBJ2-6

DNA: TGTGCCAGCAGCCGCGGACAGGGGGCGAATTCACCCCTCCACTTT
CDR3: CASSRGQGANSPLHF
D: TRBD1
size: few
V: TRBV7-8
J: TRBJ1-6

DNA: TGCGCCAGCAGCCTCTCCGGGACTAGTGGAGAGACCCAGTACTTC
CDR3: CASSLSGTSGETQYF
D: TRBD2
size: .
V: TRBV4-3
J: TRBJ2-5

DNA: TGTGCCAGCAGTGAAAATTCGGGACTAGCGGAGACCCAGTACTTC
CDR3: CASSENSGLAETQYF
D: TRBD2
size: few
V: TRBV2
J: TRBJ2-5

DNA: TGTGCCAGCAGCTTAATACTAGCGATTAGACAAGAGACCCAGTACTTC
CDR3: CASSLILAIRQETQYF
D: TRBD2
size: .
V: TRBV7-2
J: TRBJ2-5

DNA: TGTGCCAGCAGTGAAAGTCTAGCGGGGAATGAGCAGTTCTTC
CDR3: CASSESLAGNEQFF
D: TRBD2
size: .
V: TRBV2
J: TRBJ2-1

DNA: TGTGCCACCAGCAGAGAGTTCCCGGGACTAGCGGGGGGTAGCTCCTACGAGCAGTACTTC
CDR3: CATSREFPGLAGGSSYEQYF
D: TRBD2
size: .
V: TRBV15
J: TRBJ2-7

DNA: TGTGCCAGCAGTGGGACTGGCCAAGAGACCCAGTACTTC
CDR3: CASSGTGQETQYF
D: .
size: .
V: TRBV2
J: TRBJ2-5

DNA: TGTGCCAGCAGCCAAAGTCGGGTTGGGACTGAAGCTTTCTTT
CDR3: CASSQSRVGTEAFF
D: .
size: .
V: TRBV11-1
J: TRBJ1-1

DNA: TGTGCCAGCACCTTTAACAATGAGCAGTTCTTC
CDR3: CASTFNNEQFF
D: .
size: .
V: TRBV27
J: TRBJ2-1

DNA: TGTGCCAGCAGTTTACAGGGGGATACGCAGTATTTT
CDR3: CASSLQGDTQYF
D: TRBD1
size: .
V: TRBV6-5
J: TRBJ2-3

DNA: TGTGCCTGGAGCCGGACAGGGGGCCCCTACGAGCAGTACTTC
CDR3: CAWSRTGGPYEQYF
D: TRBD1
size: few
V: TRBV30
J: TRBJ2-7

DNA: TGCAGCGCCGGACTGAGGCAAGAGACCCAGTACTTC
CDR3: CSAGLRQETQYF
D: .
size: few
V: TRBV29-1
J: TRBJ2-5

DNA: TGTGCCTGGACGGCGGCAGGTCTTGGCACTGAAGCTTTCTTT
CDR3: CAWTAAGLGTEAFF
D: .
size: .
V: TRBV30
J: TRBJ1-1